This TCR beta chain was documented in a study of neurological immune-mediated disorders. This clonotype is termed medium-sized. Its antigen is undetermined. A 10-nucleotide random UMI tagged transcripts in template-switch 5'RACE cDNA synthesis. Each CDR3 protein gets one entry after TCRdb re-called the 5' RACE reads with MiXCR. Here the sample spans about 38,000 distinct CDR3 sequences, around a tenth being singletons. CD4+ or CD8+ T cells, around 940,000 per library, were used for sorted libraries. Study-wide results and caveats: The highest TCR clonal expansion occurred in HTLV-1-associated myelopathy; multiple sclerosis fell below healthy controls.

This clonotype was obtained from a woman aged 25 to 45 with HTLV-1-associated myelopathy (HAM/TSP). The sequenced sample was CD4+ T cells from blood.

The CDR3 spells CASSLGQANTEAFF. CDR3 DNA: TGTGCCAGCAGTTTAGGACAGGCGAACACTGAAGCTTTCTTT. The J gene is TRBJ1-1, the V gene TRBV12-3 or TRBV12-4, with D possibly matching TRBD1 (6 bases). The CDR3 is 14 amino acids. Trimming took 1 base from V and 1 from J, leaving 7 bases between them.